This passage covers 22 T cell receptor beta chains from one sample sequenced in a study of cytomegalovirus exposure and HLA in healthy donors. Researchers ran the PCR with 60 Vbeta and 13 Jbeta primers. This table comes from immunoSEQ multiplex PCR, and its TCRdb copy is limited to in-frame clones, with some not included. The table lists around 190,000 clones, around 81% of them singletons. Sequencing used PBMCs. These receptors originate from a man aged 18-30 years in good health and CMV-seronegative.

V gene TRBV11-2 combines with J gene TRBJ2-1; TRBD2 aligns across 10 bases. The junction had 4 bases not matched to a gene; V was cut back by 3 bases and J by 5 bases. The CDR3 spans 15 residues. Germline V gene sequence: CDR1 SGHAT, CDR2 FQNNGV. The CDR3 sequence: CASSLGLATDNEQFF. DNA for the CDR3: TGTGCCAGCAGCTTGGGACTAGCGACCGACAATGAGCAGTTCTTC.

This clone was recorded a few times. CDR3 region: CASSSTGPGNTIYF. CDR3 DNA sequence: TGTGCCAGCAGCTCGACAGGGCCAGGAAACACCATATATTTT. This rearrangement joins TRBV7-2 to TRBJ1-3, with 7 bases matching TRBD1. The junction had 4 bases not matched to a gene; V was cut back by 4 bases and J by 4 bases. CDR1 SGHTA and CDR2 FQGNSA come from the germline V gene. CDR3 length equals 14 residues.

The chain has TRBV19 and TRBJ2-1; D might be TRBD1 (5 bases). CDR1 is LNHDA and CDR2 is SQIVND in the germline V gene (reference sequence). Trimming stripped 3 bases from V and 6 bases from J, with 12 bases between. The CDR3 length is 14 residues. CDR3 sequence (DNA): TGTGCCAGTAGTATGGGCTGGGGCGGCAATGAGCAGTTCTTC. Translation: CASSMGWGGNEQFF.

V and J are TRBV19 and TRBJ2-3; D not resolved. Per germline, CDR1 LNHDA and CDR2 SQIVND (reference sequence). The CDR3 extends over 14 amino acids. The germline V and J ends were trimmed by 7 bases and 0 bases, with 11 bases remaining between them. The CDR3, as DNA: TGTGCCAGTAATCTATCTCCTAGCACAGATACGCAGTATTTT. Protein sequence: CASNLSPSTDTQYF. Based on the CDR3 plus reference TRBV19 and TRBJ2-3, the full variable domain is DGGITQSPKYLFRKEGQNVTLSCEQNLNHDAMYWYRQDPGQGLRLIYYSQIVNDFQKGDIAEGYSVSREKKESFPLTVTSAQKNPTAFYLCASNLSPSTDTQYFGPGTRLTVL.

In the case of this clone: Different DNA sequences within this sample yield the same CDR3. V is TRBV2 and J is TRBJ1-5; D remains unclear. The V gene's germline CDR1 is SNHLY and CDR2 FYNNEI. The CDR3 contains 12 residues. The V and J ends lost 3 bases and 4 bases respectively, with 4 bases between them. In DNA, the CDR3 is TGTGCCAGCAGTGACAGGAATCAGCCCCAGCATTTT. It yields the protein CASSDRNQPQHF.

The chain carries TRBV28 and TRBJ2-1, with D maybe TRBD2 (5 bases). Trimming removed 5 bases at V and 2 bases at J, with 7 bases between. The germline gives CDR1 MDHEN, CDR2 SYDVKM. The CDR3 is 13 amino acids. The CDR3 sequence: CASSLGAYNEQFF. The CDR3 region has the DNA TGTGCCAGCAGTCTCGGGGCCTACAATGAGCAGTTCTTC.

The rearrangement joins TRBV6-1 to TRBJ2-3; 16 positions match TRBD2. CDR3 length: 22 amino acids. J gave up 2 bases and V 1 base, and 15 bases lay outside the gene matches. Germline CDR1 is MNHNS and CDR2 is SASEGT. CDR3 DNA sequence: TGTGCCAGCAGTGAAGAATCTACCAAGGGACTAGCGGGAGGGTCTATCACAGATACGCAGTATTTT. It is translated as CASSEESTKGLAGGSITDTQYF.

CDR3 amino acids: CAVQGAPWTEAFF. The DNA for the CDR3 is TGTGCCGTACAGGGGGCACCCTGGACTGAAGCTTTCTTT. V usage is TRBV28 and J usage is TRBJ1-1; 9 bases agree with TRBD1. CDR1 MDHEN and CDR2 SYDVKM come from the germline V gene. The length of the CDR3 is 13 residues. V lost 11 bases, J lost 5 bases, and 9 bases stayed unmatched.

V is TRBV15 and J is TRBJ1-1, with a tentative D call TRBD1 (5 bases). Deletions cut 6 bases from V and 0 bases from J, with 8 bases between. The CDR3 sequence is 13 residues long. Germline V gives CDR1 LNHNV, CDR2 YYDKDF (reference sequence). Here the CDR3 DNA reads TGTGCCACCAGTAACAGGTTGAACACTGAAGCTTTCTTT. This translates into CATSNRLNTEAFF.

On this clone: Germline and junction disagree at one end, which may indicate a read error. The genes are TRBV5-1 and TRBJ2-1, with D possibly being TRBD2 (6 bases). This CDR3 has 12 amino acids. Germline CDR1 reads SGHRS; CDR2 reads YFSETQ. The CDR3 region is CASSAKDYKWVF. The CDR3 DNA reads TGCGCCAGCTCCGCCAAGGACTATAAATGGGTCTTC.

The J gene is TRBJ1-2, the V gene TRBV19; D is uncertain. The CDR3 length is 15 residues. CDR1 and CDR2 from the germline V gene are LNHDA and SQIVND (reference sequence). Trimming pared 0 bases from V and 7 bases from J, leaving 15 bases between. CDR3 region: CASSIDPRGGPGYTF. The DNA for the CDR3 is TGTGCCAGTAGTATAGATCCCCGGGGAGGACCTGGCTACACCTTC.

This chain uses TRBV18 with TRBJ1-2; 10 nucleotides match TRBD1. CDR1 is KGHSH and CDR2 is LQKENI in the germline V gene. V lost 6 bases and J lost 3; bases outside the gene matches: 10. The CDR3 loop spans 16 amino acids. DNA of the CDR3: TGTGCCAGCTCGCCAAAAACCGGGACAGGGGACTATGGCTACACCTTC. This gives the protein CASSPKTGTGDYGYTF.

The V and J genes are TRBV27 and TRBJ2-1, with 13 bases aligning to TRBD2. Per the germline V gene, CDR1 is MNHEY and CDR2 is SMNVEV (reference sequence). The CDR3 totals 16 residues. V gave up 4 bases and J gave up 6 bases; unmatched junction bases: 6. CDR3 bases: TGTGCCAGCAGTTCTCCGGGACTAGCGGGATCCAATGAGCAGTTCTTC. It is translated as CASSSPGLAGSNEQFF.

V and J are TRBV29-1 and TRBJ2-3; 7 bases are shared with TRBD2. This CDR3 has 17 amino acids. The V and J ends lost 2 bases and 0 bases, in that order; junction bases with no gene match: 11. The germline CDR1 and CDR2 sequences are SQVTM and ANQGSEA. The CDR3 here is CSVECRGGDPSTDTQYF. CDR3 DNA sequence: TGCAGCGTTGAATGCCGCGGGGGAGATCCTAGCACAGATACGCAGTATTTT.

The chain uses TRBV20-1 and TRBJ2-7; D unresolved. This CDR3 is 11 amino acids long. With 7 bases removed from V and 3 bases from J, the gap between germline ends came to 10 bases. The germline gives CDR1 DFQATT, CDR2 SNEGSKA (reference sequence). Here the CDR3 reads CSVPQVYEQYF. The CDR3 DNA reads TGCAGTGTCCCGCAGGTCTACGAGCAGTACTTC.

This clone was detected only once. The chain combines TRBV28 with TRBJ2-5; perhaps TRBD2 as D (6 bases). The J call may be faulty, since TRBJ2-7 better matches the DNA end. The CDR3 totals 14 residues. Germline CDR1 reads MDHEN; CDR2 reads SYDVKM. The CDR3 spells CASTRDGGVYEQYF. The DNA for the CDR3 is TGTGCCAGCACGCGGGACGGAGGTGTCTACGAGCAGTACTTC.

This clone has only one observation. The chain carries TRBV6-1 and TRBJ2-1; 10 nucleotides align to TRBD1. The CDR3 is 17 amino acids. Per the germline V gene, CDR1 is MNHNS and CDR2 is SASEGT. V shed 3 bases and J 4 bases; nucleotides not matched to a gene: 9. Written as DNA, the CDR3 is TGTGCCAGCAGTGACTGGACAGGGGGAGGGGGGTACAATGAGCAGTTCTTC. It yields the protein CASSDWTGGGGYNEQFF.

This chain's CDR3 is CASSLVSALAGVQGAYNEQFF. Written as DNA, the CDR3 is TGTGCCAGCAGCCTCGTAAGCGCCCTAGCGGGGGTCCAAGGGGCCTACAATGAGCAGTTCTTC. This sequence joins TRBV7-6 and TRBJ2-1; the match to TRBD2 covers 10 bases. Germline values: CDR1 SGHVS, CDR2 FNYEAQ. V lost 5 bases, J lost 2 bases, and 21 bases stayed unmatched. The CDR3 covers 21 residues.

J is TRBJ2-1 and V is TRBV6-5; TRBD2 agrees at 14 bases. Unmatched junction bases numbered 2, after V lost 5 bases and J lost 5 bases. The CDR3 extends over 15 amino acids. The germline V gene has CDR1 MNHEY and CDR2 SVGAGI. Written as DNA, the CDR3 is TGTGCCAGCAGTCGACTAGCGGGAGGGCACAATGAGCAGTTCTTC. Residues: CASSRLAGGHNEQFF.

This rearrangement joins TRBV11-2 to TRBJ2-5; D not resolved. Trimming removed 1 base at V and 1 base at J, with 7 bases between. Germline loops: CDR1 SGHAT, CDR2 FQNNGV. The CDR3 runs to 14 residues. The CDR3 coding sequence is TGTGCCAGCAGCTTAGTTCACAGCCAAGAGACCCAGTACTTC. Residues: CASSLVHSQETQYF.

The rearrangement uses TRBV4-3 and TRBJ1-6; TRBD1 might be the D (6 bases). The germline V and J ends were trimmed by 1 base and 6 bases, with 16 bases remaining between them. Germline CDR1 is LGHNA and CDR2 is YSLEER. The CDR3 length is 17 residues. The CDR3 loop is CASSQGRGRQPNSPLHF. CDR3 sequence (DNA): TGCGCCAGCAGCCAAGGAAGGGGGAGACAGCCTAATTCACCCCTCCACTTT.

This clone was seen a handful of times. The chain has TRBV9 and TRBJ2-2, with 13 bases matching TRBD2. Germline assignment: CDR1 SGDLS and CDR2 YYNGEE. The V gene end was trimmed by 3 bases and the J gene end by 6 bases; junction bases not matched to a gene: 2. This CDR3 has 15 residues. The CDR3 protein is CASSAGLAGAGELFF. CDR3 coding DNA: TGTGCCAGCAGCGCTGGACTAGCGGGGGCCGGGGAGCTGTTTTTT.